This entry lists 20 T cell receptor beta chains sequenced from one sample in a study of a mutant IDH1 vaccine in newly diagnosed glioma. Time point indicated: week 11, during vaccination. Every vaccination contained 300 ug of the mutant IDH1 20-mer peptide and was paired with topical imiquimod. These receptors have no identified antigens. This table comes from immunoSEQ multiplex PCR, and its TCRdb copy is limited to in-frame clones, with some not included. The sample holds about 120,000 clones, roughly 75% seen once. The sequences come from PBMCs, collected from a glioma patient whose treatment included an IDH1 peptide vaccine. The receptors here all came from a man aged 40-49 years with glioma.

The chain carries TRBV19 and TRBJ2-6; TRBD2 is a possible D gene (5 bases). CDR3 length equals 14 residues. V shed 9 bases and J shed 2 bases, with 11 bases lying between them. Germline loops: CDR1 LNHDA, CDR2 SQIVND (reference sequence). This chain's CDR3 is CASLARAGANVLTF. In nucleotides, the CDR3 is TGTGCCAGCCTAGCCCGGGCTGGGGCCAACGTCCTGACTTTC.

This clone showed up just once. The chain joins TRBV4-3 to TRBJ2-3; tentatively, D is TRBD2 (5 bases). Germline CDR1 LGHNA, CDR2 YSLEER. The CDR3 has 17 amino acids. Trimming took off 0 bases at V and 6 bases at J, with 19 bases between the two ends. In nucleotides, the CDR3 is TGCGCCAGCAGCCAAGATCTGGCCGGGATTCGTGTGGATACGCAGTATTTT. This encodes CASSQDLAGIRVDTQYF.

This clone was seen a handful of times. The genes are TRBV19 and TRBJ1-4; no clear D gene. The germline V gene has CDR1 LNHDA and CDR2 SQIVND (reference sequence). Trimming took off 4 bases at V and 4 bases at J, with 4 bases between the two ends. This CDR3 is 12 amino acids long. CDR3 coding DNA: TGTGCCAGTAGTAATCTTAATGAAAAACTGTTTTTT. It is translated as CASSNLNEKLFF.

The gene calls are TRBV2 and TRBJ1-6; D gene unclear. The CDR3 length is 15 residues. Germline V gene sequence: CDR1 SNHLY, CDR2 FYNNEI. Trimming cost V 3 bases and J 5 bases, with 11 bases left between them. Here the CDR3 reads CASSDRNIDNSPLHF. The CDR3 DNA follows: TGTGCCAGCAGTGACAGAAACATCGATAATTCACCCCTCCACTTT.

This rearrangement joins TRBV6-5 to TRBJ2-1; D is possibly TRBD1 (7 bases). This CDR3 region has 15 residues. In germline, CDR1 is MNHEY, CDR2 SVGAGI. Trimming cost V 8 bases and J 3 bases, with 17 bases left between them. The CDR3 DNA reads TGTGCCAGCCGTCGGACCCAGGGGGGCTACAATGAGCAGTTCTTC. It specifies CASRRTQGGYNEQFF.

V is TRBV7-9 and J is TRBJ2-7, with 8 nucleotides matching TRBD1. Germline assignment: CDR1 SEHNR and CDR2 FQNEAQ (reference sequence). The CDR3 is 15 amino acids. V lost 5 bases to trimming and J lost 4 bases; unmatched junction nucleotides: 10. This CDR3 reads CASSHPGQEGYEQYF. The CDR3 coding sequence is TGTGCCAGCAGCCATCCGGGACAGGAAGGGTACGAGCAGTACTTC.

V and J are TRBV7-8 and TRBJ2-7; 10 bases line up with TRBD1. The CDR3 is made up of 13 amino acids. The V gene end was trimmed by 5 bases and the J gene end by 7 bases; junction bases not matched to a gene: 5. CDR1 is SGHVS, CDR2 FQNEAQ, per germline. CDR3 coding DNA: TGTGCCAGCAGCCGGGACAGGGGTGGAGAGCAGTACTTC. It encodes CASSRDRGGEQYF.

The rearrangement links TRBV6-1 to TRBJ2-7; the D call may be TRBD1 or TRBD2 (5 bases each). V shed 1 base and J shed 1 base, with 8 bases lying between them. Germline V gene lookup returns CDR1 MNHNS and CDR2 SASEGT. The CDR3 has 14 residues. CDR3 residues: CASSEVGTSYEQYF. In DNA form, the CDR3 reads TGTGCCAGCAGTGAAGTAGGGACGTCCTACGAGCAGTACTTC.

The chain links TRBV5-3 to TRBJ2-7; D is unclear. Being an ORF, TRBV5-3 has a function that is uncertain. Trimming shortened V by 2 bases and J by 0 bases, and 9 bases separated the two germline ends. The CDR3 is 14 residues long. Written as DNA, the CDR3 is TGTGCCAGAAGCTTTCCCCGGAGCTCCTACGAGCAGTACTTC. As protein: CARSFPRSSYEQYF.

This chain links TRBV2 with TRBJ2-7; the match to TRBD2 covers 13 bases. The length of the CDR3 is 16 residues. Trimming took 6 bases from V and 7 from J; bases not matched to a gene: 12. The germline CDR1 and CDR2 sequences are SNHLY and FYNNEI. CDR3 sequence reads: CASSPAGLAGKGEQYF. CDR3 sequence (DNA): TGTGCCAGCAGCCCAGCGGGACTAGCGGGGAAGGGGGAGCAGTACTTC.

The chain is built from TRBV27 and TRBJ2-7; TRBD1 might be the D (7 bases). The CDR3 spans 13 residues. V lost 6 bases, J lost 1 base, and 10 bases lay in between. Germline loops: CDR1 MNHEY, CDR2 SMNVEV (reference sequence). The CDR3 nucleotides are TGTGCCAGCAGGCGGGACAGTTCCTACGAGCAGTACTTC. Amino acid sequence: CASRRDSSYEQYF.

This clone was seen only a few times. The chain uses TRBV19 and TRBJ1-1; D remains unclear. V shed 4 bases and J shed 3 bases, with 9 bases lying between them. The CDR3 length is 13 residues. Germline V gene sequence: CDR1 LNHDA, CDR2 SQIVND (reference sequence). The CDR3 region is CASSKSGDTEAFF. In nucleotides, the CDR3 is TGTGCCAGTAGTAAGAGTGGGGACACTGAAGCTTTCTTT. The whole variable domain, filled in from reference TRBV19 and TRBJ1-1, reads DGGITQSPKYLFRKEGQNVTLSCEQNLNHDAMYWYRQDPGQGLRLIYYSQIVNDFQKGDIAEGYSVSREKKESFPLTVTSAQKNPTAFYLCASSKSGDTEAFFGQGTRLTVV.

The chain is built from TRBV6-6 and TRBJ1-2; no firm D call. CDR1 is MNHNY and CDR2 is SVGAGI in the germline V gene (reference sequence). V lost 0 bases to trimming and J lost 7 bases, with 9 bases between them. The CDR3 runs to 13 residues. CDR3 in amino acids: CASSYSEGLGYTF. The DNA of the CDR3 is TGTGCCAGCAGTTACTCGGAGGGCCTTGGCTACACCTTC.

This clone has only one observation. J is TRBJ1-2 and V is TRBV28, with D hard to call. Germline CDR1 MDHEN, CDR2 SYDVKM. The V gene lost 3 bases and the J gene lost 8 bases, with 10 bases spanning the gap. This CDR3 is built from 12 residues. In nucleotides, the CDR3 is TGTGCCAGCAGTTTTGAGACCCGGGGCTACACCTTC. Translating gives CASSFETRGYTF.

The chain employs TRBV6-5 and TRBJ2-1, with D tentatively TRBD2 (7 bases). CDR3 size: 16 residues. The germline gives CDR1 MNHEY, CDR2 SVGAGI. Trimming took 0 bases from V and 4 from J, leaving 13 bases between them. CDR3 region: CASSYSGGPGYNEQFF. The CDR3 bases are TGTGCCAGCAGTTACTCCGGGGGGCCTGGTTACAATGAGCAGTTCTTC.

The rearrangement joins TRBV30 to TRBJ2-2; D may be TRBD1 (5 bases). Between the trimmed V and J ends, which lost 5 bases and 2 bases, there was a span of 12 bases. The CDR3 is 14 amino acids. Germline-derived CDR1 and CDR2 are GTSNPN and SVGIG (reference sequence). Here the CDR3 DNA reads TGTGCCTGGGCTCCAGGGAAAAACACCGGGGAGCTGTTTTTT. Translating it yields CAWAPGKNTGELFF.

Points on this clone: A much larger clonotype is one base distant, so this may be a read error. J is TRBJ1-5 and V is TRBV6-4; D remains ambiguous. CDR1 is MRHNA and CDR2 is SNTAGT in the germline V gene. CDR3 length: 15 residues. The CDR3 sequence is CANSDFDLDNQPQHF. CDR3 sequence (DNA): TGTGCCAACAGTGACTTCGACCTAGACAATCAGCCCCAGCATTTT.

The chain is built from TRBV5-1 and TRBJ2-6; D ambiguous. The CDR3 runs 14 residues. Looked up from germline, CDR1 is SGHRS and CDR2 is YFSETQ. The V end was cut by 4 bases, the J end by 0 bases, with 5 bases between. As DNA, the CDR3 is TGCGCCAGCAGCGCCAGCTCTGGGGCCAACGTCCTGACTTTC. Protein sequence: CASSASSGANVLTF.

V is TRBV27 and J is TRBJ2-7; weak D call: TRBD1 (6 bases). With 3 bases removed from V and 4 bases from J, the gap between germline ends came to 10 bases. Germline values: CDR1 MNHEY, CDR2 SMNVEV (reference sequence). CDR3 size: 13 residues. This CDR3 is CASSFVGGYEQYF. The CDR3 DNA is TGTGCCAGCAGTTTCGTAGGGGGTTACGAGCAGTACTTC.

The chain recombines TRBV5-4 with TRBJ1-2; D is ambiguous. V was pared by 4 bases and J by 1 base, with 11 bases between. The CDR3 runs 14 residues. CDR1 and CDR2 (germline): SGHNT, YYREEE (reference sequence). CDR3 loop: CASSNYRDNYGYTF. Here the CDR3 DNA reads TGTGCCAGCAGCAATTACCGGGATAACTATGGCTACACCTTC.